These 28 T cell receptor beta chains were sequenced from one sample in a study of CD8 T cells in Susac syndrome. It was with random hexamers that 0.5 to 1 ug RNA was reverse transcribed. TCRdb recomputed calls from the immunoSEQ multiplex PCR reads with MiXCR, one row per CDR3 protein. The repertoire has around 80,000 distinct CDR3 sequences, approximately 96% of them found once; the top ten carry around 0.41%. What was sequenced was CD8+ T cells from PBMCs. The source of these receptors is a human donor with Susac syndrome.

The V call is TRBV6-5, the J call TRBJ2-7; TRBD2 agrees at 8 bases. The CDR3 has 16 residues. With V trimmed by 0 bases and J by 4 bases, 8 bases remained unmatched. Looked up from germline, CDR1 is MNHEY and CDR2 is SVGAGI. CDR3: CASSYSRAGEGYEQYF. DNA of the CDR3: TGTGCCAGCAGTTACTCGAGAGCGGGAGAGGGGTACGAGCAGTACTTC.

The rearrangement links TRBV29-1 to TRBJ2-2; no clear D. The CDR3 runs 11 residues. The V end was cut by 4 bases, the J end by 5 bases, with 5 bases between. Germline loops: CDR1 SQVTM, CDR2 ANQGSEA. The CDR3 region is CSVVRTGELFF. The CDR3, as DNA: TGCAGCGTTGTTAGGACCGGGGAGCTGTTTTTT.

The rearrangement links TRBV29-1 to TRBJ2-1, with TRBD1 identical over 10 bases. The germline CDR1 and CDR2 sequences are SQVTM and ANQGSEA. The CDR3 sequence is 16 residues long. V shed 0 bases, J shed 8 bases, and the junction held 10 bases outside the gene matches. Here the CDR3 DNA reads TGCAGCGTTGAAGATCTCGGGGACAGGGGAGCGTATGAGCAGTTCTTC. It is translated as CSVEDLGDRGAYEQFF.

The chain has TRBV19 and TRBJ1-1, with D possibly matching TRBD1 (6 bases). The V gene lost 4 bases and the J gene lost 1 base, with 13 bases spanning the gap. CDR3 length equals 15 residues. CDR1 and CDR2 (germline): LNHDA, SQIVND (reference sequence). The CDR3 protein is CASSTNYRENTEAFF. CDR3 sequence (DNA): TGTGCCAGTAGTACAAACTACAGGGAGAACACTGAAGCTTTCTTT.

This clonotype was observed a single time. The chain links TRBV19 to TRBJ1-1; D not certain. Trimming pared 6 bases from V and 1 base from J, leaving 6 bases between. The CDR3 sequence is 12 residues long. Germline CDR1 LNHDA, CDR2 SQIVND (reference sequence). Here the CDR3 DNA reads TGTGCCAGTAGGAATCCGAACACTGAAGCTTTCTTT. It encodes CASRNPNTEAFF. Full variable domain (remainder filled in from reference TRBV19 and TRBJ1-1): DGGITQSPKYLFRKEGQNVTLSCEQNLNHDAMYWYRQDPGQGLRLIYYSQIVNDFQKGDIAEGYSVSREKKESFPLTVTSAQKNPTAFYLCASRNPNTEAFFGQGTRLTVV.

The chain joins TRBV13 to TRBJ2-6; a weak D match, TRBD2 (6 bases). With 5 bases removed from V and 0 bases from J, the gap between germline ends came to 11 bases. From germline, CDR1 is PRHDT and CDR2 FYEKMQ (reference sequence). The CDR3 covers 16 residues. CDR3 residues: CASSPDGSSGANVLTF. The CDR3 nucleotides read TGTGCCAGCAGCCCGGACGGGAGCTCTGGGGCCAACGTCCTGACTTTC. The full variable domain, completed using reference TRBV13 and TRBJ2-6, is AAGVIQSPRHLIKEKRETATLKCYPIPRHDTVYWYQQGPGQDPQFLISFYEKMQSDKGSIPDRFSAQQFSDYHSELNMSSLELGDSALYFCASSPDGSSGANVLTFGAGSRLTVL.

This clonotype was found once. Sequence at one end of the junction differs from germline and may be a read error. The chain recombines TRBV19 with TRBJ1-2; no clear D. The germline V gene has CDR1 LNHDA and CDR2 SQIVND (reference sequence). This CDR3 is built from 14 residues. CDR3 sequence (DNA): TGTGCCAGCCCACCTCGCGACGGACCCTATGGCTACACTTTC. Encoded protein: CASPPRDGPYGYTF.

V is TRBV7-9 and J is TRBJ2-7, with 7 bases lining up with TRBD2. The ends lost 5 bases at V and 0 bases at J; junction bases unmatched: 7. Germline V gene sequence: CDR1 SEHNR, CDR2 FQNEAQ (reference sequence). This CDR3 contains 15 residues. In nucleotides, the CDR3 is TGTGCCAGCAGCACTGAAGCGGGAACCTCCTACGAGCAGTACTTC. This gives the protein CASSTEAGTSYEQYF. The entire variable domain, with the rest obtained from reference TRBV7-9 and TRBJ2-7, is as follows: DTGVSQNPRHKITKRGQNVTFRCDPISEHNRLYWYRQTLGQGPEFLTYFQNEAQLEKSRLLSDRFSAERPKGSFSTLEIQRTEQGDSAMYLCASSTEAGTSYEQYFGPGTRLTVT.

In this sample, this clonotype turned up once. The chain combines TRBV25-1 with TRBJ1-2; 9 bases agree with TRBD1. After removal of 4 bases from V and 0 bases from J, the junction contained 3 bases not matched to a gene. Looked up from germline, CDR1 is MGHDK and CDR2 is SYGVNS. The length of the CDR3 is 15 residues. For the CDR3, the DNA is TGTGCCAGCAGTGGGACAGGGGTCCCTAACTATGGCTACACCTTC. Translating gives CASSGTGVPNYGYTF.

The V gene is TRBV7-2, the J gene TRBJ2-7; 8 bases align to TRBD2. This CDR3 has 14 residues. J was trimmed by 1 base and V by 4 bases; bases with no gene match: 3. The germline V gene encodes CDR1 SGHTA and CDR2 FQGNSA. The CDR3 loop reads CASSYGLASYEQYF. The CDR3 bases are TGTGCCAGCAGCTACGGACTAGCTTCCTACGAGCAGTACTTC.

The chain is built from TRBV5-6 and TRBJ2-1, with 14 bases identical to TRBD2. This CDR3 has 15 residues. V lost 5 bases and J lost 10; bases outside the gene matches: 8. CDR1 is SGHDT, CDR2 YYEEEE, per germline. CDR3 bases: TGTGCCAGCAGGCCGACTAGCGGGAGGGCCGTGGAGCAGTTCTTC. This sequence encodes CASRPTSGRAVEQFF.

The chain has TRBV5-4 and TRBJ2-6, with D unclear. V lost 2 bases and J 5 bases, leaving 5 bases between the germline ends. This CDR3 comprises 13 residues. Looked up from germline, CDR1 is SGHNT and CDR2 is YYREEE (reference sequence). CDR3 bases: TGTGCCAGCAGCTTCCCCAGGGCCAACGTCCTGACTTTC. This translates into CASSFPRANVLTF.

This rearrangement joins TRBV6-2 or TRBV6-3 to TRBJ1-1; a possible D gene is TRBD1 (5 bases). Deletions cut 6 bases from V and 8 bases from J, with 16 bases between. This CDR3 comprises 13 residues. The germline V gene has CDR1 MNHEY and CDR2 SVGEGT. The CDR3 DNA reads TGTGCCAGCAGAGAGGTCGGGACGGAAGAAGCTTTCTTT. Its protein is CASREVGTEEAFF.

The V and J genes are TRBV9 and TRBJ2-1, with D hard to call. Germline lookup yields CDR1 SGDLS and CDR2 YYNGEE. The CDR3 loop spans 10 amino acids. Trimming removed 3 bases from V and 8 bases from J, with 3 bases in between. CDR3 DNA sequence: TGTGCCAGCAGCGGGGATGAGCAGTTCTTC. This sequence encodes CASSGDEQFF.

This rearrangement joins TRBV28 to TRBJ2-1; D unclear. From germline, CDR1 is MDHEN and CDR2 SYDVKM. V dropped 8 bases and J dropped 0 bases, with 17 bases sitting between them. This CDR3 region has 16 residues. The CDR3 sequence: CASSPLDLSSYNEQFF. CDR3 DNA: TGTGCCAGCTCCCCCCTCGACCTGAGCTCCTACAATGAGCAGTTCTTC.

The table lists this clonotype with a count of one. The chain employs TRBV20-1 and TRBJ2-7; TRBD1 agrees at 9 bases. Trimming at V came to 5 bases and at J to 3 bases, leaving 8 bases not matched to a gene. CDR1 DFQATT and CDR2 SNEGSKA come from the germline V gene (reference sequence). CDR3 length: 14 residues. The CDR3 DNA is TGCAGTGCTCGCTACCGGGACAGGGACTACGAGCAGTACTTC. This gives the protein CSARYRDRDYEQYF.

The J gene is TRBJ1-1, the V gene TRBV18; D gene unclear. V shed 3 bases and J shed 10 bases, with 3 bases lying between them. This CDR3 is built from 9 residues. The V gene's germline CDR1 is KGHSH and CDR2 LQKENI. As DNA, the CDR3 is TGTGCCAGCTCACCGTTAGCTTTCTTT. This sequence encodes CASSPLAFF.

The gene calls are TRBV7-9 and TRBJ2-7; 7 bases map to TRBD2. There are 11 residues in the CDR3. Looked up from germline, CDR1 is SEHNR and CDR2 is FQNEAQ (reference sequence). J was trimmed by 5 bases and V by 5 bases; bases with no gene match: 0. CDR3 in amino acids: CASSRGDEQYF. CDR3 nucleotides: TGTGCCAGCAGCCGGGGGGACGAGCAGTACTTC.

V usage is TRBV5-1 and J usage is TRBJ2-5, with D unclear. Germline lookup yields CDR1 SGHRS and CDR2 YFSETQ. This CDR3 has 14 residues. V dropped 0 bases and J dropped 0 bases, with 6 bases sitting between them. The CDR3 DNA sequence: TGCGCCAGCAGCTTGGGGGCAAACCAAGAGACCCAGTACTTC. It specifies CASSLGANQETQYF.

The J gene is TRBJ2-1, the V gene TRBV20-1; D gene uncertain. V was shortened by 3 bases and J by 8 bases, with 17 bases between the two germline ends. CDR1 and CDR2 from the germline V gene are DFQATT and SNEGSKA (reference sequence). This CDR3 has 14 amino acids. The CDR3 sequence: CSARGLGRPDEQFF. The DNA for the CDR3 is TGCAGTGCTAGGGGTTTAGGCCGACCGGATGAGCAGTTCTTC.

The chain recombines TRBV12-3 or TRBV12-4 with TRBJ1-4; 7 nucleotides match TRBD1. The junction had 10 bases not matched to a gene; V was cut back by 7 bases and J by 8 bases. This CDR3 contains 14 residues. CDR3 residues: CASTPLGTVEKLFF. For the CDR3, the DNA is TGTGCCAGCACACCACTCGGGACAGTCGAAAAACTGTTTTTT.

The chain uses TRBV10-3 and TRBJ2-7, with D possibly TRBD2 on 6 matching bases. CDR1 is ENHRY, CDR2 SYGVKD, per germline. Trimming took 0 bases from V and 5 from J, leaving 11 bases between them. The CDR3 has 14 amino acids. The CDR3 region is CAISESGGVDEQYF. The CDR3 nucleotides are TGTGCCATCAGTGAGTCAGGCGGGGTCGACGAGCAGTACTTC.

The chain uses TRBV27 and TRBJ2-5, with D unresolved. The CDR3 is made up of 13 amino acids. Looked up from germline, CDR1 is MNHEY and CDR2 is SMNVEV (reference sequence). V was trimmed by 8 bases and J by 5 bases, leaving 15 bases between them. CDR3 sequence: CASGLSRVETQYF. In DNA, the CDR3 is TGTGCCAGCGGCCTCAGTAGAGTGGAGACCCAGTACTTC.

This clonotype was picked up a small number of times. The chain is built from TRBV7-2 and TRBJ2-5, with TRBD2 identical over 7 bases. The length of the CDR3 is 15 residues. Germline CDR1 reads SGHTA; CDR2 reads FQGNSA. V dropped 1 base and J dropped 1; count of bases not matched to a gene: 3. CDR3 sequence reads: CASSLEASGQETQYF. CDR3 coding DNA: TGTGCCAGCAGCTTAGAGGCTAGCGGCCAAGAGACCCAGTACTTC.

The chain joins TRBV9 to TRBJ1-2, with 7 bases that match TRBD1. CDR1 and CDR2 (germline): SGDLS, YYNGEE. Trimming at V came to 3 bases and at J to 8 bases, leaving 10 bases not matched to a gene. The CDR3 is made up of 14 amino acids. The CDR3 sequence is CASSGDRAIEGYTF. The CDR3 nucleotides read TGTGCCAGCAGCGGCGACAGGGCGATAGAGGGCTACACCTTC.

This rearrangement joins TRBV3-1 to TRBJ2-5; perhaps TRBD1 as D (7 bases). Trimming stripped 3 bases from V and 5 bases from J, with 16 bases between. The CDR3 loop spans 15 amino acids. Per germline, CDR1 LGHDT and CDR2 YNNKEL (reference sequence). The CDR3: CASSHHDRAGETQYF. The CDR3 DNA follows: TGTGCCAGCAGCCACCACGACAGGGCGGGGGAGACCCAGTACTTC.

The rearrangement uses TRBV7-2 and TRBJ2-1; TRBD1 matches 9 bases. CDR1 SGHTA and CDR2 FQGNSA come from the germline V gene. The CDR3 extends over 17 amino acids. The V and J ends lost 6 bases and 2 bases, in that order; junction bases with no gene match: 11. The CDR3 is CASSSSNRGLAYNEQFF. In nucleotides, the CDR3 is TGTGCCAGCAGTTCGTCGAACAGGGGGCTCGCCTACAATGAGCAGTTCTTC. Full variable domain (outside the CDR3, taken from reference TRBV7-2 and TRBJ2-1): GAGVSQSPSNKVTEKGKDVELRCDPISGHTALYWYRQSLGQGLEFLIYFQGNSAPDKSGLPSDRFSAERTGGSVSTLTIQRTQQEDSAVYLCASSSSNRGLAYNEQFFGPGTRLTVL.

This clonotype occurred a few times. This chain links TRBV27 with TRBJ2-3; D remains ambiguous. The length of the CDR3 is 13 residues. Germline CDR1 and CDR2: MNHEY and SMNVEV (reference sequence). V gave up 2 bases and J gave up 1 base, with 4 bases separating them. The CDR3 spells CASSLGRTDTQYF. In DNA form, the CDR3 reads TGTGCCAGCAGTTTAGGACGCACAGATACGCAGTATTTT.